One and the same sample provided the 23 T cell receptor beta chains below, sequenced in a study of beta chain features in type 1 diabetes listed by TCRdb under 2018. Broad study findings and their caveats: Type 1 diabetes patients showed a moderate but significant shortening of TCRB CDR3 length in all four CD4+ subsets.

Receptor libraries were prepared by the immunoSEQ multiplex PCR assay. The entire isolated RNA was reverse transcribed using the High Capacity cDNA Reverse Transcription Kit, and thus expressed TCRB transcripts were sequenced. TCRdb provides this immuneACCESS table in a form limited to in-frame rearrangements. Some clones are lacking; in checked studies, under half of them reflect an unresolved V gene, and why the rest are absent is not known. This sample has under 400,000 clones in its table, and around 12% of those were observed once. Over 0.008% of the sample lies in the top ten. These receptors lack a known antigen. Sequenced sample: naive CD4+ T cells from blood. The cell subset or site label for this specimen denotes: true naive CD4+ T cells. The source of these receptors is a woman aged 18-30 years with type 1 diabetes.

The chain joins TRBV7-2 to TRBJ2-1, with 11 nucleotides matching TRBD2. V lost 5 bases to trimming and J lost 10 bases; unmatched junction nucleotides: 13. Germline V gives CDR1 SGHTA, CDR2 FQGNSA. The CDR3 is made up of 16 amino acids. The CDR3 nucleotides are TGTGCCAGCAGCCGCCAACTAGCGGGAGAAGGTAGGGAGCAGTTCTTC. Encoded protein: CASSRQLAGEGREQFF.

This clone was detected only a few times. This chain joins TRBV18 and TRBJ1-1, with TRBD1 matching over 9 bases. J gave up 4 bases and V 5 bases, and 5 bases lay outside the gene matches. The CDR3 is 14 amino acids. Germline lookup yields CDR1 KGHSH and CDR2 LQKENI. The CDR3 region is CASSMGQGATEAFF. The CDR3 DNA follows: TGTGCCAGCTCAATGGGACAGGGTGCCACTGAAGCTTTCTTT.

This clone occurred a few times. J is TRBJ2-1 and V is TRBV9; 7 bases are shared with TRBD2. The CDR3 spans 13 residues. Germline CDR1 SGDLS, CDR2 YYNGEE. The V segment lost 4 bases and the J segment 6 bases; nucleotides outside the gene matches: 4. CDR3 sequence reads: CASSPRTSNEQFF. CDR3 bases: TGTGCCAGCAGCCCAAGGACTAGCAATGAGCAGTTCTTC.

V is TRBV5-6 and J is TRBJ2-4; a possible D gene is TRBD1 (5 bases). Germline V gene data show CDR1 as SGHDT and CDR2 as YYEEEE. There are 15 residues in the CDR3. V was pared by 6 bases and J by 1 base, with 14 bases between. CDR3 nucleotide sequence: TGTGCCAGCATCAAAAACAGGCGCGCCAAAAACATTCAGTACTTC. Encoded protein: CASIKNRRAKNIQYF.

DNA of the CDR3: TGTGCCATCGGGACAGGGAACCACGAGCAGTACTTC. Its protein is CAIGTGNHEQYF. This chain connects TRBV10-3 to TRBJ2-7, with 9 bases lining up with TRBD1. V lost 8 bases, J lost 5 bases, and 4 bases stayed unmatched. This CDR3 contains 12 residues. Germline CDR1 ENHRY, CDR2 SYGVKD.

The chain employs TRBV2 and TRBJ1-4; 7 nucleotides match TRBD1. This CDR3 is 15 amino acids long. CDR1 and CDR2 (germline): SNHLY, FYNNEI. V lost 3 bases, J lost 4 bases, and 5 bases stayed unmatched. CDR3 amino acids: CASSERGLGNEKLFF. CDR3 coding DNA: TGTGCCAGCAGTGAGAGGGGGCTCGGTAATGAAAAACTGTTTTTT.

The chain employs TRBV5-1 and TRBJ2-1, with 7 bases identical to TRBD2. Germline V gene data show CDR1 as SGHRS and CDR2 as YFSETQ. This CDR3 has 16 residues. With V trimmed by 0 bases and J by 7 bases, 10 bases remained unmatched. This chain's CDR3 is CASSLELARGGNEQFF. In nucleotides, the CDR3 is TGCGCCAGCAGCTTGGAACTAGCCCGCGGGGGTAATGAGCAGTTCTTC.

This rearrangement joins TRBV29-1 to TRBJ2-5, with D possibly matching TRBD2 (5 bases). Matching the DNA end better, TRBJ2-7 makes the J call doubtful. Germline V gene sequence: CDR1 SQVTM, CDR2 ANQGSEA. The CDR3 has 14 residues. The DNA of the CDR3 is TGCAGCGTTGATACACGGGGTCCTTCCTACGAGCAGTACTTC. It is translated as CSVDTRGPSYEQYF.

In its sample, this clone was seen a few times. The chain employs TRBV18 and TRBJ2-6, with 7 bases aligning to TRBD1. CDR3 size: 13 residues. V lost 6 bases and J lost 11; bases outside the gene matches: 7. In germline, CDR1 is KGHSH, CDR2 LQKENI. The CDR3 here is CASSPLDRDVLTF. In DNA, the CDR3 is TGTGCCAGCTCCCCCTTAGACAGGGACGTCCTGACTTTC.

This clone was observed a single time. This chain connects TRBV28 to TRBJ1-1; no definite D call. CDR1 is MDHEN and CDR2 is SYDVKM in the germline V gene. This CDR3 spans 16 amino acids. V was clipped by 3 bases and J by 2 bases, with 16 bases between them. The CDR3 DNA reads as TGTGCCAGCAGTTTTAGAGGGAAGGGTATCAACACTGAAGCTTTCTTT. Residues: CASSFRGKGINTEAFF.

This clone was seen more than once but under ten times. This chain uses TRBV4-3 with TRBJ2-3, with 9 bases matching TRBD2. The CDR3 has 14 amino acids. The junction had 2 bases not matched to a gene; V was cut back by 6 bases and J by 1 base. Germline values: CDR1 LGHNA, CDR2 YSLEER. The CDR3 DNA reads TGCGCCAGCAGTGTAGCGGGGGGCACAGATACGCAGTATTTT. Encoded protein: CASSVAGGTDTQYF.

This chain links TRBV7-2 with TRBJ2-7; unclear D gene. The CDR3 runs to 14 residues. V lost 5 bases, J lost 0 bases, and 11 bases lay in between. CDR1 and CDR2 from the germline V gene are SGHTA and FQGNSA. CDR3 residues: CASSKTSSSYEQYF. CDR3 coding DNA: TGTGCCAGCAGCAAAACTTCTAGCTCCTACGAGCAGTACTTC.

In this sample, this clone turned up a few times. The J gene is TRBJ2-2, the V gene TRBV14; no firm D call. The ends were cut back, 6 bases at V and 4 bases at J, with 3 bases in the middle. CDR3 length equals 11 residues. Germline CDR1 is SGHDN and CDR2 is FVKESK. CDR3 region: CASSITGELFF. The CDR3 DNA follows: TGTGCCAGCAGTATCACCGGGGAGCTGTTTTTT.

V is TRBV6-6 and J is TRBJ1-2; D remains ambiguous. CDR1 and CDR2 (germline): MNHNY, SVGAGI (reference sequence). CDR3 length: 14 residues. V lost 6 bases, J lost 0 bases, and 11 bases lay in between. The CDR3 DNA reads TGTGCCAGCAGCGACATCACCTCTAACTATGGCTACACCTTC. Protein sequence: CASSDITSNYGYTF.

This clone was detected a few times. The gene calls are TRBV5-4 and TRBJ1-2; tentatively, D is TRBD1 (5 bases). Germline CDR1 reads SGHNT; CDR2 reads YYREEE (reference sequence). This CDR3 has 13 amino acids. Trimming shortened V by 0 bases and J by 6 bases, and 9 bases separated the two germline ends. The CDR3 loop reads CASSLAGGDGYTF. The CDR3 nucleotides are TGTGCCAGCAGCTTGGCGGGAGGGGATGGCTACACCTTC.

This sequence joins TRBV6-1 and TRBJ2-2; the D is unclear. CDR1 MNHNS and CDR2 SASEGT come from the germline V gene. V was trimmed by 7 bases and J by 4 bases, leaving 13 bases between them. The CDR3 has 14 residues. The CDR3 loop reads CASTERVLTGELFF. CDR3 sequence (DNA): TGTGCCAGCACAGAGCGAGTTCTCACCGGGGAGCTGTTTTTT.

This clone was seen only a few times. The rearrangement uses TRBV5-1 and TRBJ1-1; TRBD1 might be the D (5 bases). The CDR3 has 16 amino acids. Germline V gene sequence: CDR1 SGHRS, CDR2 YFSETQ. With 0 bases removed from V and 1 base from J, the gap between germline ends came to 13 bases. The CDR3 nucleotides are TGCGCCAGCAGCTTGGCCATGAGTCAGGGGAACACTGAAGCTTTCTTT. Translated, it gives CASSLAMSQGNTEAFF.

There are a few counts of this clone. The junction does not match germline at one end; this may be a read error. J is TRBJ2-7 and V is TRBV7-7; D may be TRBD2 (5 bases). This CDR3 is 13 amino acids long. CDR1 and CDR2 from the germline V gene are SSHAT and FNYEAQ (reference sequence). Here the CDR3 reads CASSYSAAYEQYF. DNA for the CDR3: TGTGCTAGCAGCTATAGCGCAGCGTACGAGCAGTACTTC. Combining the CDR3 with reference TRBV7-7 and TRBJ2-7 gives the whole variable domain GAGVSQSPRYKVTKRGQDVTLRCDPISSHATLYWYQQALGQGPEFLTYFNYEAQPDKSGLPSDRFSAERPEGSISTLTIQRTEQRDSAMYRCASSYSAAYEQYFGPGTRLTVT.

In this sample, this clone turned up a few times. The V call is TRBV5-1, the J call TRBJ2-4, with TRBD2 matching over 11 bases. J gave up 3 bases and V 5 bases, and 10 bases lay outside the gene matches. This CDR3 is 17 amino acids long. In germline, CDR1 is SGHRS, CDR2 YFSETQ. The CDR3 DNA reads as TGCGCCAGCAGACCGACTAGCGGGAATGAAGACAAAAACATTCAGTACTTC. Amino acid sequence: CASRPTSGNEDKNIQYF.

As regards this clone: In the same sample, other DNA sequences code for this CDR3. This sequence joins TRBV29-1 and TRBJ2-7; D is unresolved. V was clipped by 4 bases and J by 0 bases, with 4 bases between them. The CDR3 length is 11 residues. Per germline, CDR1 SQVTM and CDR2 ANQGSEA. The CDR3 sequence: CSVGDSYEQYF. DNA of the CDR3: TGCAGCGTTGGCGACTCCTACGAGCAGTACTTC.

The chain joins TRBV30 to TRBJ1-1; D is unclear. CDR3 length: 14 residues. V lost 3 bases and J 4 bases, leaving 15 bases between the germline ends. CDR1 GTSNPN and CDR2 SVGIG come from the germline V gene (reference sequence). DNA of the CDR3: TGTGCCTGGAGCTCCCCCGGGGTGGGCACTGAAGCTTTCTTT. Amino acid sequence: CAWSSPGVGTEAFF.

The CDR3 spells CASSDQGESGNTIYF. In DNA form, the CDR3 reads TGTGCCAGCAGCGATCAGGGGGAGTCTGGAAACACCATATATTTT. This sequence joins TRBV9 and TRBJ1-3, with 7 bases aligning to TRBD1. The germline gives CDR1 SGDLS, CDR2 YYNGEE. The CDR3 runs to 15 residues. V was clipped by 3 bases and J by 1 base; unmatched bases: 4.

This clone was picked up a small number of times. J is TRBJ2-7 and V is TRBV7-9; D is perhaps TRBD2 (6 bases). The CDR3 sequence is 15 residues long. Germline lookup yields CDR1 SEHNR and CDR2 FQNEAQ (reference sequence). The V end lost 6 bases, the J end lost 4 bases, and 19 bases lay between the germline ends. The CDR3: CASSWRDPTFYEQYF. CDR3 coding DNA: TGTGCCAGCAGTTGGCGGGACCCGACCTTTTACGAGCAGTACTTC. The variable domain in full, with the rest retrieved from reference TRBV7-9 and TRBJ2-7, is DTGVSQNPRHKITKRGQNVTFRCDPISEHNRLYWYRQTLGQGPEFLTYFQNEAQLEKSRLLSDRFSAERPKGSFSTLEIQRTEQGDSAMYLCASSWRDPTFYEQYFGPGTRLTVT.